This T cell receptor beta chain emerged from a study of blood T cell repertoires in COVID-19. Overall study context: Material from acute and convalescent COVID-19 was sourced from the United States, Italy and Spain. The analysed material was cDNA or gDNA that came from T cells, B-cell-depleted T cells, or PBMCs.

The CDR3 is 17 residues long. The germline CDR1 and CDR2 sequences are SGHRS and YFSETQ. V gave up 0 bases and J gave up 0 bases; unmatched junction bases: 4. Original data processing: Reference gene primer amplification yielded estimated nucleated cell counts. The assay was immunoSEQ multiplex PCR, and TCRdb's table has in-frame clones only and misses some. V, J and clone size were drawn from that table, and D and trimming were deduced from the DNA. The sample records about 380,000 clones, 88% being singletons. Each participant's cohort was designated according to participant-reported clinical history. This clone was picked up a small number of times.

The chain couples TRBV5-1 to TRBJ2-7; 12 bases are shared with TRBD2. The TCR originated in a woman aged 18-30 years who had recovered from COVID-19. The sequencing input was PBMCs or T cells enriched from blood (not recorded which). The CDR3 coding sequence is TGCGCCAGCAGCTTGGTATCGACTAGCGGGAGCTCCTACGAGCAGTACTTC. Encoded protein: CASSLVSTSGSSYEQYF.